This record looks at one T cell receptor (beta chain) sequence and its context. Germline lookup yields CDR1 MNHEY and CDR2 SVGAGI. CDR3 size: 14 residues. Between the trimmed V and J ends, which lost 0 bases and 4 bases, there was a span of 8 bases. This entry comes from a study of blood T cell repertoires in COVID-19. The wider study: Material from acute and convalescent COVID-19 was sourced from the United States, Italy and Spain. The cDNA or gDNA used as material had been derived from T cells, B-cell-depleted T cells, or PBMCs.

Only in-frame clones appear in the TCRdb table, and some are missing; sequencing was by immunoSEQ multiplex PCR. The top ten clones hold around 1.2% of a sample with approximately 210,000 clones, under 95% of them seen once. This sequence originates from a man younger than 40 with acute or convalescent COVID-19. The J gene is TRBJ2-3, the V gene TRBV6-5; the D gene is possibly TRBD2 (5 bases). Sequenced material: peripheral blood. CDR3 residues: CASSYSLAPDTQYF. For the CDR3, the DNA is TGTGCCAGCAGTTACTCTTTAGCGCCAGATACGCAGTATTTT.